The 15 T cell receptor beta chains presented below share a single source sample, sequenced in a study of OX40 agonist ivuxolimab in advanced cancers. Here immunoSEQ multiplex PCR was the method, and the copy in TCRdb shows in-frame clones only, minus some. The table records tens of thousands of clones, over 70% of them present only once. Sequenced here: CD4+ or CD8+ T cells sorted from blood, sampled in a trial of the OX40 agonist ivuxolimab. The receptors were gathered from an adult with an advanced solid tumor such as melanoma, head and neck, liver or kidney cancer.

In nucleotides, the CDR3 is TGTGCCAGCAGACGGGACAGGGGGGGGAATGAGCAGTTCTTC. It encodes CASRRDRGGNEQFF. V and J are TRBV6-1 and TRBJ2-1, with 11 bases lining up with TRBD1. The CDR3 has 14 residues. Germline lookup yields CDR1 MNHNS and CDR2 SASEGT. J was trimmed by 7 bases and V by 6 bases; bases with no gene match: 5.

The V and J genes are TRBV10-3 and TRBJ1-3, with D hard to call. V lost 2 bases to trimming and J lost 0 bases, with 5 bases between them. The germline gives CDR1 ENHRY, CDR2 SYGVKD. The CDR3 runs to 14 residues. In DNA form, the CDR3 reads TGTGCCATCAGTGAGAAGGTCTCTGGAAACACCATATATTTT. It specifies CAISEKVSGNTIYF.

This clone was seen just once. The same CDR3 arises from other DNA sequences in this sample as well. This rearrangement joins TRBV9 to TRBJ1-1; D unclear. CDR3 size: 14 residues. V was shortened by 2 bases and J by 1 base, with 9 bases between the two germline ends. CDR1 is SGDLS and CDR2 is YYNGEE in the germline V gene. In DNA, the CDR3 is TGTGCCAGCAGCGTCGCCCCCGAGAACACTGAAGCTTTCTTT. As protein: CASSVAPENTEAFF.

This clone was detected only once. The rearrangement links TRBV6-6 to TRBJ1-4; D gene ambiguous. This CDR3 comprises 15 residues. Germline assignment: CDR1 MNHNY and CDR2 SVGAGI (reference sequence). The germline V and J ends were trimmed by 0 bases and 7 bases, with 12 bases remaining between them. CDR3 region: CASSYSRDSGEKLFF. The CDR3 nucleotides read TGTGCCAGCAGTTACTCTAGGGATTCTGGTGAAAAACTGTTTTTT.

The V call is TRBV18, the J call TRBJ1-6, with D unresolved. V shed 3 bases and J shed 16 bases, with 19 bases lying between them. Germline CDR1 KGHSH, CDR2 LQKENI. The CDR3 consists of 14 residues. For the CDR3, the DNA is TGTGCCAGCTCACCTGGACTGGGATTTCAGTCTCTCCACTTT. It is translated as CASSPGLGFQSLHF.

CDR3 DNA sequence: TGTGCCAGTAGTATGGGACAGACTAGCGTTCAGCCCCAGCATTTT. As protein: CASSMGQTSVQPQHF. The chain recombines TRBV19 with TRBJ1-5, with 7 bases matching TRBD1. Germline V gene lookup returns CDR1 LNHDA and CDR2 SQIVND (reference sequence). V gave up 3 bases and J gave up 6 bases; unmatched junction bases: 8. The CDR3 spans 15 residues.

The genes are TRBV4-1 and TRBJ1-4; D gene unclear. This CDR3 comprises 15 residues. Trimming cost V 6 bases and J 0 bases, with 11 bases left between them. CDR1 MGHRA and CDR2 YSYEKL come from the germline V gene. This CDR3 reads CASRLSVATNEKLFF. The CDR3 DNA sequence: TGCGCCAGCAGACTCTCAGTCGCAACTAATGAAAAACTGTTTTTT.

This sequence joins TRBV5-1 and TRBJ2-3; 12 nucleotides line up with TRBD2. The germline gives CDR1 SGHRS, CDR2 YFSETQ. V shed 4 bases, J shed 6 bases, and the junction held 6 bases outside the gene matches. This CDR3 spans 15 amino acids. The chain's CDR3 is CASSRTSGETDTQYF. CDR3 DNA: TGCGCCAGCAGCCGGACTAGCGGGGAGACGGATACGCAGTATTTT. The full variable domain, rest sourced from reference TRBV5-1 and TRBJ2-3, is KAGVTQTPRYLIKTRGQQVTLSCSPISGHRSVSWYQQTPGQGLQFLFEYFSETQRNKGNFPGRFSGRQFSNSRSEMNVSTLELGDSALYLCASSRTSGETDTQYFGPGTRLTVL.

V and J are TRBV4-1 and TRBJ2-4; 7 positions agree with TRBD1. J lost 0 bases, V lost 4 bases, and 21 bases had no gene match. Germline-derived CDR1 and CDR2 are MGHRA and YSYEKL. CDR3 length: 21 amino acids. The CDR3 here is CASSRLPTGFVGSGAKNIQYF. The CDR3 nucleotides are TGCGCCAGCAGCCGGCTACCGACAGGGTTCGTAGGTAGTGGAGCCAAAAACATTCAGTACTTC.

The CDR3, as DNA: TGCGCCAGCAGCCAAGGCGGATATCAGCCCCAGCATTTT. Translation: CASSQGGYQPQHF. The chain combines TRBV4-1 with TRBJ1-5, with unresolved D. V lost 1 base and J lost 5, with 6 bases in between. The CDR3 consists of 13 residues. Germline lookup yields CDR1 MGHRA and CDR2 YSYEKL.

J is TRBJ1-1 and V is TRBV5-1; D may be TRBD1 (5 bases). This CDR3 comprises 14 residues. Trimming pared 2 bases from V and 5 bases from J, leaving 13 bases between. CDR1 is SGHRS, CDR2 YFSETQ, per germline. DNA of the CDR3: TGCGCCAGCAGCTTCGGGGCCCCAGGGACTGAAGCTTTCTTT. It translates to CASSFGAPGTEAFF.

This clone showed up just a few times. This chain joins TRBV6-5 and TRBJ1-1, with 7 bases aligning to TRBD1. Per germline, CDR1 MNHEY and CDR2 SVGAGI. V gave up 6 bases and J gave up 4 bases; unmatched junction bases: 5. The CDR3 loop spans 13 amino acids. DNA for the CDR3: TGTGCCAGCAGCGACAGGGAGAGCACTGAAGCTTTCTTT. The encoded protein is CASSDRESTEAFF.

DNA for the CDR3: TGTGCCAGCAGCTTAGGCTCCCAGCCCCAGCATTTT. Translation: CASSLGSQPQHF. V and J are TRBV11-2 and TRBJ1-5; D uncertain. Germline-derived CDR1 and CDR2 are SGHAT and FQNNGV. V was cut by 1 base and J by 7 bases, with 5 bases left in between. The length of the CDR3 is 12 residues.

The genes are TRBV4-1 and TRBJ2-3; 9 nucleotides agree with TRBD2. This CDR3 is built from 16 residues. Trimming took 6 bases from V and 0 from J; bases not matched to a gene: 7. CDR1 MGHRA and CDR2 YSYEKL come from the germline V gene. The CDR3, as DNA: TGCGCCAGCAGTTCACCTAGCGGGGAGAGCACAGATACGCAGTATTTT. Translated: CASSSPSGESTDTQYF.

The V and J genes are TRBV28 and TRBJ1-5; D ambiguous. CDR1 and CDR2 from the germline V gene are MDHEN and SYDVKM. This CDR3 spans 12 amino acids. Trimming cost V 5 bases and J 9 bases, with 11 bases left between them. The CDR3, as DNA: TGTGCCAGCAGTGCAGCCCAAGGGCCCCAGCATTTT. Its protein product is CASSAAQGPQHF.